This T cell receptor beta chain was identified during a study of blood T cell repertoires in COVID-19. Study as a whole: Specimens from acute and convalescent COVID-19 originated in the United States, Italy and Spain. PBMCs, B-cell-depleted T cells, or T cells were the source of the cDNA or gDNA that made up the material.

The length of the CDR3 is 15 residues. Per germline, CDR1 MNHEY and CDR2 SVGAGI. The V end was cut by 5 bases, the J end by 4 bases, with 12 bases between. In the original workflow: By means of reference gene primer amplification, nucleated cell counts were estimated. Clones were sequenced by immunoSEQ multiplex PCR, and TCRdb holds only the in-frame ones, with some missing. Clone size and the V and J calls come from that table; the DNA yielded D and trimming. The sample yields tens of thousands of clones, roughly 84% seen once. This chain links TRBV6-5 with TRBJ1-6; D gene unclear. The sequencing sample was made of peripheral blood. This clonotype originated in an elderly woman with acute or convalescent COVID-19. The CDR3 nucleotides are TGTGCCAGCAGTCCCCCGGTTGAGTATAATTCACCCCTCCACTTT. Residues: CASSPPVEYNSPLHF.